This T cell receptor (beta chain) was captured by sequencing in a study of blood T cell repertoires in COVID-19. On the study more broadly: Samples of COVID-19 (acute and convalescent) were obtained from the United States, Italy and Spain. Sources were T cells, B-cell-depleted T cells, or PBMCs; the material itself was cDNA or gDNA.

Authors' analysis steps: Quantification of nucleated cells was approximated via reference gene primer amplification. The data were produced by immunoSEQ multiplex PCR, yet TCRdb's version contains in-frame clones alone and is incomplete. V and J calls and clone size come straight from that table; D and trimming were deduced from the DNA. The data contain a few hundred thousand clones, roughly 82% of them seen just once; the ten biggest clones take up about 13%. The ends were cut back, 0 bases at V and 1 base at J, with 7 bases in the middle. The CDR3 is made up of 15 amino acids. Looked up from germline, CDR1 is SGHNT and CDR2 is YYREEE (reference sequence).

The rearrangement links TRBV5-4 to TRBJ2-2, with D perhaps matching TRBD1 (5 bases). The clonotype originates from a human donor in a cohort sampled during active COVID-19. The specimen was peripheral blood. The CDR3 reads CASSLAGMNTGELFF. As DNA, the CDR3 is TGTGCCAGCAGCTTGGCAGGGATGAACACCGGGGAGCTGTTTTTT.